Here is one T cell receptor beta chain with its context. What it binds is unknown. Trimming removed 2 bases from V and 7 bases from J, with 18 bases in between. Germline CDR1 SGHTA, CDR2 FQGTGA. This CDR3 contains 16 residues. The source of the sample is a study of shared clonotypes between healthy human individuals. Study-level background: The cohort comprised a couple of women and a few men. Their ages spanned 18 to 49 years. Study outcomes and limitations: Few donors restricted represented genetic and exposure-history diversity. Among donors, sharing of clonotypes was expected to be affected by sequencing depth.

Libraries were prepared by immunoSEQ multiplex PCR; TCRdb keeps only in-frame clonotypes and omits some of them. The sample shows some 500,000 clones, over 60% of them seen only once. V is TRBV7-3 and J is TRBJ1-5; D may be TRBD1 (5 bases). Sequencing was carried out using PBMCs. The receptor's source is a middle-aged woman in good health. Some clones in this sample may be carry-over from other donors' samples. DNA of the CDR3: TGTGCCAGCAGCTTAGTCTTGGGGGGGAATAACCAGCCCCAGCATTTT. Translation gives CASSLVLGGNNQPQHF. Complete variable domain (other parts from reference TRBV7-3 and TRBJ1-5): GAGVSQTPSNKVTEKGKYVELRCDPISGHTALYWYRQSLGQGPEFLIYFQGTGAADDSGLPNDRFFAVRPEGSVSTLKIQRTERGDSAVYLCASSLVLGGNNQPQHFGDGTRLSIL.